What follows describes a single TCR beta chain. The sample belongs to a study of blood T cell repertoires in COVID-19. The overall study: COVID-19 samples, acute and convalescent, were from the United States, Italy and Spain.

In the original analysis: How many nucleated cells were present was estimated from reference gene primer amplification. Produced via immunoSEQ multiplex PCR; TCRdb's table is partial and in-frame only. V, J and clone size were drawn from that table, and D and trimming were deduced from the DNA. The sample has approximately 67,000 clones, roughly nine tenths seen once. Germline V lookup: CDR1 LNHDA, CDR2 SQIVND (reference sequence). The V segment lost 4 bases and the J segment 3 bases; nucleotides outside the gene matches: 2. The CDR3 is made up of 15 amino acids. This TCR was recovered from a human donor in a cohort sampled during active COVID-19. Source material: peripheral blood. V gene TRBV19 combines with J gene TRBJ2-2; TRBD2 matches 10 bases. The CDR3 DNA follows: TGTGCCAGTAGTACTAGCGGGGGAGACACCGGGGAGCTGTTTTTT. It codes for CASSTSGGDTGELFF. The variable domain in full, completed from reference TRBV19 and TRBJ2-2, reads DGGITQSPKYLFRKEGQNVTLSCEQNLNHDAMYWYRQDPGQGLRLIYYSQIVNDFQKGDIAEGYSVSREKKESFPLTVTSAQKNPTAFYLCASSTSGGDTGELFFGEGSRLTVL.